Each of the 29 T cell receptor beta chains below was sequenced from the same sample in a study of CD8 T cells in Susac syndrome. The RNA input was about 0.5 to 1 ug, and it was reverse transcribed with random hexamers. TCRdb processed the immunoSEQ multiplex PCR reads anew with MiXCR; each CDR3 protein has one entry. The sample lists around 190,000 distinct CDR3 sequences, 85% to 95% occurring once. The sample was CD4+ T cells from PBMCs. These receptors were obtained from a human donor with Susac syndrome.

The V gene is TRBV12-3 or TRBV12-4, the J gene TRBJ1-1, with unresolved D. CDR3 size: 13 residues. The V gene lost 4 bases and the J gene lost 1 base, with 7 bases spanning the gap. The CDR3 is CASSSRRNTEAFF. DNA of the CDR3: TGTGCCAGCAGTTCCAGGAGGAACACTGAAGCTTTCTTT.

The gene calls are TRBV30 and TRBJ1-1, with a possible D match to TRBD1 (5 bases). This CDR3 spans 13 amino acids. V dropped 3 bases and J dropped 7 bases, with 15 bases sitting between them. The germline V gene encodes CDR1 GTSNPN and CDR2 SVGIG (reference sequence). The CDR3, as DNA: TGTGCCTGGAGCCCGGGACCCCTGGGTGAAGCTTTCTTT. It translates to CAWSPGPLGEAFF.

The chain couples TRBV7-2 to TRBJ2-7, with 8 bases that match TRBD1. Trimming at V came to 2 bases and at J to 1 base, leaving 10 bases not matched to a gene. This CDR3 region has 17 residues. The V gene's germline CDR1 is SGHTA and CDR2 FQGNSA. The chain's CDR3 is CASSLWSGDRKSYEQYF. The CDR3 DNA is TGTGCCAGCAGCTTATGGTCCGGGGACAGGAAGTCCTACGAGCAGTACTTC.

The rearrangement links TRBV2 to TRBJ2-2; D perhaps matches TRBD1 (6 bases). V shed 4 bases and J shed 1 base, with 7 bases lying between them. Germline-derived CDR1 and CDR2 are SNHLY and FYNNEI. The CDR3 is 14 residues long. This CDR3 is CASSARGNTGELFF. CDR3 in DNA: TGTGCCAGCAGTGCCAGGGGGAACACCGGGGAGCTGTTTTTT. Full variable domain (rest looked up from reference TRBV2 and TRBJ2-2): EPEVTQTPSHQVTQMGQEVILRCVPISNHLYFYWYRQILGQKVEFLVSFYNNEISEKSEIFDDQFSVERPDGSNFTLKIRSTKLEDSAMYFCASSARGNTGELFFGEGSRLTVL.

The CDR3 sequence: CASSLSGTSVYEQYF. The DNA for the CDR3 is TGTGCCAGCAGCCTTTCCGGGACCTCCGTCTACGAGCAGTACTTC. The chain combines TRBV4-2 with TRBJ2-7; D is possibly TRBD1 or TRBD2 (5 bases each). V was trimmed by 4 bases and J by 3 bases, leaving 16 bases between them. The CDR3 has 15 residues. The germline V gene encodes CDR1 LGHNA and CDR2 YNFKEQ.

The genes are TRBV7-3 and TRBJ2-3, with D hard to call. Germline values: CDR1 SGHTA, CDR2 FQGTGA. CDR3 length: 12 amino acids. The V end lost 3 bases, the J end lost 5 bases, and 6 bases lay between the germline ends. The CDR3 DNA sequence: TGTGCCAGCAGCTTCGATGGAGATACGCAGTATTTT. Translating gives CASSFDGDTQYF.

CDR3 bases: TGTGCCAGCAGCCCCAGGAGCCTCTCTGGAAACACCATATATTTT. This encodes CASSPRSLSGNTIYF. The rearrangement joins TRBV6-1 to TRBJ1-3; D gene unclear. Trimming removed 6 bases at V and 0 bases at J, with 12 bases between. The CDR3 consists of 15 residues. Germline loops: CDR1 MNHNS, CDR2 SASEGT.

This chain connects TRBV4-3 to TRBJ2-4; 7 nucleotides line up with TRBD1. Germline V CDR1 and CDR2: LGHNA, YSLEER. The CDR3 covers 15 residues. V lost 1 base to trimming and J lost 7 bases; unmatched junction nucleotides: 7. CDR3 DNA: TGCGCCAGCAGCCAAGTCTTCGCCAGGGGGAACATTCAGTACTTC. It yields the protein CASSQVFARGNIQYF.

V gene TRBV7-8 combines with J gene TRBJ2-7, with 8 bases matching TRBD2. J was trimmed by 6 bases and V by 6 bases; bases with no gene match: 4. The CDR3 extends over 12 amino acids. Germline CDR1 is SGHVS and CDR2 is FQNEAQ. For the CDR3, the DNA is TGTGCCAGCAGTCAAACTAGCGGCGAGCAGTACTTC. Its translation is CASSQTSGEQYF.

This chain joins TRBV7-6 and TRBJ2-4, with TRBD1 identical over 7 bases. CDR3 length equals 13 residues. The V gene's germline CDR1 is SGHVS and CDR2 FNYEAQ. V was clipped by 11 bases and J by 5 bases; unmatched bases: 9. The CDR3 loop is CASSDRDQNIQYF. DNA for the CDR3: TGTGCCTCCTCTGACAGGGACCAAAACATTCAGTACTTC.

This clonotype appeared a single time. This chain uses TRBV7-2 with TRBJ2-5; D perhaps matches TRBD2 (6 bases). CDR3 length equals 13 residues. CDR1 SGHTA and CDR2 FQGNSA come from the germline V gene. V was pared by 5 bases and J by 9 bases, with 16 bases between. The CDR3: CASSPREIRAQYF. CDR3 bases: TGTGCCAGCAGCCCCCGGGAGATCCGGGCCCAGTACTTC.

The chain employs TRBV5-1 and TRBJ2-2; D might be TRBD2 (6 bases). The CDR3 contains 17 residues. Germline CDR1 SGHRS, CDR2 YFSETQ. Trimming shortened V by 0 bases and J by 1 base, and 13 bases separated the two germline ends. CDR3 nucleotide sequence: TGCGCCAGCAGCTTGGCCGGGCTAGCGAGGAACACCGGGGAGCTGTTTTTT. Translating gives CASSLAGLARNTGELFF.

The chain recombines TRBV29-1 with TRBJ2-5; tentative D call: TRBD2 (7 bases). Per the germline V gene, CDR1 is SQVTM and CDR2 is ANQGSEA. CDR3 length: 13 residues. Between the trimmed V and J ends, which lost 7 bases and 4 bases, there was a span of 16 bases. The CDR3 protein is CSGGGRGGETQYF. CDR3 in DNA: TGCAGCGGGGGCGGTAGGGGGGGAGAGACCCAGTACTTC. Using reference TRBV29-1 and TRBJ2-5 for the parts outside the CDR3, the full variable domain is SAVISQKPSRDICQRGTSLTIQCQVDSQVTMMFWYRQQPGQSLTLIATANQGSEATYESGFVIDKFPISRPNLTFSTLTVSNMSPEDSSIYLCSGGGRGGETQYFGPGTRLLVL.

The V gene is TRBV15, the J gene TRBJ1-1, with D possibly TRBD1 on 6 matching bases. CDR1 and CDR2 from the germline V gene are LNHNV and YYDKDF (reference sequence). This CDR3 contains 15 residues. Trimming left V 3 bases short and J 10 bases short, with 21 bases between. CDR3 nucleotides: TGTGCCACCAGCAGGGATATGGGGGGCGGCCTGGGAGCTTTCTTT. Translation: CATSRDMGGGLGAFF.

The rearrangement links TRBV20-1 to TRBJ2-5; 10 bases line up with TRBD1. Germline V lookup: CDR1 DFQATT, CDR2 SNEGSKA (reference sequence). The CDR3 contains 14 residues. The V and J ends lost 3 bases and 1 base, in that order; junction bases with no gene match: 2. DNA of the CDR3: TGCAGTGCTAGGACAGGGGGCACCCAAGAGACCCAGTACTTC. This gives the protein CSARTGGTQETQYF.

The chain employs TRBV9 and TRBJ1-1; the match to TRBD1 covers 9 bases. This CDR3 has 17 residues. The trim removed 3 bases at V and 1 base at J, leaving 10 bases unmatched. Germline CDR1 and CDR2: SGDLS and YYNGEE. The CDR3 spells CASSEPDRGHPNTEAFF. The CDR3 DNA reads as TGTGCCAGCAGCGAACCGGACAGGGGACATCCGAACACTGAAGCTTTCTTT.

DNA of the CDR3: TGTGCCAGCAGTTTATTTCAGGGGGACGGCTACACCTTC. Amino acids: CASSLFQGDGYTF. The gene calls are TRBV27 and TRBJ1-2, with 7 bases that match TRBD1. Unmatched junction bases numbered 4, after V lost 1 base and J lost 8 bases. The CDR3 length is 13 residues. CDR1 is MNHEY and CDR2 is SMNVEV in the germline V gene (reference sequence).

V and J are TRBV3-1 and TRBJ1-4, with 9 positions matching TRBD1. In germline, CDR1 is LGHDT, CDR2 YNNKEL (reference sequence). Trimming removed 3 bases from V and 4 bases from J; junction bases left unmatched: 3. This CDR3 spans 15 amino acids. CDR3 nucleotide sequence: TGTGCCAGCAGCCACAACAGGGGGCGTAATGAAAAACTGTTTTTT. Translating it yields CASSHNRGRNEKLFF.

This chain links TRBV20-1 with TRBJ1-2; unclear D gene. This CDR3 spans 10 amino acids. CDR1 and CDR2 from the germline V gene are DFQATT and SNEGSKA (reference sequence). V lost 5 bases to trimming and J lost 6 bases, with 7 bases between them. The CDR3, as DNA: TGCAGTGCTGCCAGCGATGGCTACACCTTC. Protein: CSAASDGYTF.

This chain connects TRBV20-1 to TRBJ2-3, with 7 nucleotides matching TRBD1. CDR1 DFQATT and CDR2 SNEGSKA come from the germline V gene (reference sequence). V gave up 6 bases and J gave up 3 bases; unmatched junction bases: 12. This CDR3 comprises 15 residues. The CDR3 here is CSAGRDRARTDTQYF. The CDR3 DNA is TGCAGTGCGGGTAGAGACAGGGCAAGGACAGATACGCAGTATTTT.

The chain couples TRBV20-1 to TRBJ2-4; no firm D call. Trimming took off 2 bases at V and 15 bases at J, with 11 bases between the two ends. CDR1 is DFQATT and CDR2 is SNEGSKA in the germline V gene (reference sequence). The CDR3 is 10 residues long. The CDR3 region is CSARMTFWYF. The DNA of the CDR3 is TGCAGTGCTAGAATGACTTTCTGGTACTTC.

This clonotype was found a few times. The chain is built from TRBV6-2 or TRBV6-3 and TRBJ1-5, with 9 bases matching TRBD1. The CDR3 consists of 14 residues. The germline V gene has CDR1 MNHEY and CDR2 SVGEGT. V trimming: 5 bases; J trimming: 6 bases; junction bases outside the gene matches: 5. The CDR3 sequence: CASSPGTGRQPQHF. CDR3 DNA sequence: TGTGCCAGCAGTCCCGGGACAGGGCGTCAGCCCCAGCATTTT.

The chain links TRBV20-1 to TRBJ2-5; 8 nucleotides line up with TRBD1. The CDR3 consists of 15 residues. The junction had 15 bases not matched to a gene; V was cut back by 5 bases and J by 7 bases. Germline V gene data show CDR1 as DFQATT and CDR2 as SNEGSKA (reference sequence). The CDR3 DNA sequence: TGCAGTGCTCACACCGGACAGGGCGCCGGTTCGACCCAGTACTTC. As protein: CSAHTGQGAGSTQYF.

This sequence joins TRBV9 and TRBJ2-1, with D unresolved. Trimming shortened V by 0 bases and J by 0 bases, and 7 bases separated the two germline ends. Germline V gene data show CDR1 as SGDLS and CDR2 as YYNGEE. The CDR3 loop spans 15 amino acids. CDR3 coding DNA: TGTGCCAGCAGCGTAGCTACCGGCTCCTACAATGAGCAGTTCTTC. Protein: CASSVATGSYNEQFF.

The CDR3 here is CSAEDRAAGNTIYF. Written as DNA, the CDR3 is TGCAGTGCTGAGGACAGGGCGGCTGGAAACACCATATATTTT. The chain recombines TRBV20-1 with TRBJ1-3; 8 bases line up with TRBD1. V gave up 5 bases and J gave up 2 bases; unmatched junction bases: 5. CDR3 length: 14 amino acids. The germline V gene has CDR1 DFQATT and CDR2 SNEGSKA (reference sequence).

The J gene is TRBJ2-6, the V gene TRBV19, with D uncertain. The CDR3 is made up of 15 amino acids. CDR1 is LNHDA and CDR2 is SQIVND in the germline V gene (reference sequence). The V and J ends lost 6 bases and 1 base respectively, with 10 bases between them. The chain's CDR3 is CASSRSQSGANVLTF. CDR3 coding DNA: TGTGCCAGTAGCCGATCCCAGTCTGGGGCCAACGTCCTGACTTTC.

V gene TRBV6-5 combines with J gene TRBJ2-5, with TRBD2 matching 10 bases. Germline lookup yields CDR1 MNHEY and CDR2 SVGAGI. V trimming: 6 bases; J trimming: 2 bases; junction bases outside the gene matches: 3. CDR3 length equals 14 residues. The DNA of the CDR3 is TGTGCCAGCAGCGAACTAGCGGGGCAAGAGACCCAGTACTTC. This codes for CASSELAGQETQYF.

The CDR3 nucleotides are TGTGCCAACCTACCTCTCCCCGGACACCTCTATGGCTACACCTTC. Translating gives CANLPLPGHLYGYTF. The genes are TRBV6-5 and TRBJ1-2; tentative D call: TRBD1 (5 bases). This CDR3 has 15 amino acids. From germline, CDR1 is MNHEY and CDR2 SVGAGI. V was clipped by 10 bases and J by 4 bases, with 22 bases between them.

The CDR3 nucleotides are TGTGCCAGCAGCCAAGGGGACACGACCCAAGAGACCCAGTACTTC. It encodes CASSQGDTTQETQYF. The chain recombines TRBV4-2 with TRBJ2-5, with D tentatively TRBD1 (6 bases). The CDR3 length is 15 residues. Germline V gene sequence: CDR1 LGHNA, CDR2 YNFKEQ. V was cut by 1 base and J by 1 base, with 10 bases left in between.